This entry describes one T cell receptor (beta chain). Assay used: immunoSEQ multiplex PCR; TCRdb lists only in-frame clones, some missing. The sample lists around 70,000 clones; 95% were seen once. The data were taken from a study of technical replicates of blood from several donors. The CDR3 contains 13 residues. The germline V gene has CDR1 SNHLY and CDR2 FYNNEI. Between the trimmed V and J ends, which lost 7 bases and 0 bases, there was a span of 7 bases. The receptor was isolated from a human donor in good health. Source material: T cells isolated from PBMCs. The J gene is TRBJ1-3, the V gene TRBV2, with D unresolved. The chain's CDR3 is CASTRYSGNTIYF. The CDR3 nucleotides are TGTGCCAGCACTCGGTACTCTGGAAACACCATATATTTT.